This T cell receptor (beta chain) was recorded in a study of tumor T cells in aggressive B-cell lymphoma. Assay used: immunoSEQ multiplex PCR; TCRdb lists only in-frame clones, some missing. The sample includes about 5,100 clones, 94% of them seen just once. Trimming removed 4 bases from V and 3 bases from J; junction bases left unmatched: 12. CDR1 and CDR2 from the germline V gene are MDHEN and SYDVKM. CDR3 length equals 19 residues. The rearrangement links TRBV28 to TRBJ2-3; 14 bases map to TRBD2. This receptor was obtained from an adult with diffuse large B cell lymphoma. The sequenced sample was tumor tissue. The CDR3 sequence: CASSSITGTSGSGTDTQYF. The DNA of the CDR3 is TGTGCCAGCAGTTCCATCACCGGGACTAGCGGGAGTGGGACAGATACGCAGTATTTT.